The source of this T cell receptor (beta chain) is a study of blood T cell repertoires in COVID-19 (dated by TCRdb to the early 2020s). Background on the whole study: Samples covering the acute and convalescent phases of COVID-19 were provided by collaborators in the United States, Italy and Spain. The prospective study material was composed of cDNA or gDNA derived from T cells, B-cell-depleted T cells, or PBMCs. The repertoires were released in a freely available public database meant as a resource for research on the immune response to SARS-CoV-2. Subjects who had been exposed to COVID-19, were actively infected with it, or had recovered from it provided the deeply sampled blood TCRbeta repertoires that made up the dataset. The samples were drawn from the first 160 participants of the ongoing ImmuneRACE study and from 950 to 1,500 subjects provided by 6 global collaborators. Where HLA class I and class II types were available, the types were taken from metadata supplied by the sample provider, not from assay-based typing. Sample metadata almost always included a de-identified subject ID, COVID-19 status, age in years and sex. Overall study outcomes, separate from this receptor: The quantity of clinical and demographic metadata differed by source and by participant and was supplied without curation.

TCRbeta CDR3 regions were amplified from genomic DNA by means of the immunoSEQ Assay, a bias-controlled multiplex PCR. The original pipeline was this. The number of nucleated cells in each sample was estimated from the amplification of reference gene primers within the assay. Sequence reads were collapsed and filtered to measure the absolute abundance of every unique TCRbeta CDR3 rearrangement. For each sample, productive Simpson clonality was calculated as the square root of Simpson's diversity index across productive rearrangements. Here the immuneACCESS table is served through TCRdb, limited to in-frame sequences with V and J called. Missing clones are a known gap in these copies; in checked studies unresolved V genes cover under half, and the rest lacks a known reason. Clone size and V and J calls were adopted from that table, with D and trimming inferred from the DNA. Here the sample has fewer than 65,000 clones; more than 80% occur a single time. Clones ranked in the top ten supply less than 6.5% of the sample.

Each collaborating institution followed its own protocols to collect whole blood in K2EDTA tubes. For TCRbeta analysis, collaborators shipped samples in one of three forms: frozen whole blood, isolated PBMCs, or DNA extracted from either of those sample types. The CDR3 starts with the cysteine, ends with the phenylalanine, and has 15 residues. Only the CDR3 portion is preserved as DNA: 45 bases, with reading frame beginning at the first base. CDR1 MNHNS and CDR2 SASEGT are derived from the germline V gene. V was cut back by 1 base and J by 3 bases, leaving a gap of 11 bases between them. A remark on this clone: Its binding antigen is unknown. It has no much larger one-base neighbor in the sample; base qualities were not kept.

This receptor was identified in a man between 60 and 75 years old with acute or convalescent COVID-19. The rearrangement combines TRBV6-1 with TRBJ2-3, with TRBD1 as a weak D call on 6 bases. The sample was peripheral blood. The CDR3 region has the sequence CASSEDRVGTDTQYF. The nucleotide sequence is TGTGCCAGCAGTGAAGACAGGGTGGGGACAGATACGCAGTATTTT.